The T cell receptor beta chain under discussion was sequenced for a study of response to subunit inactivated influenza vaccine. Study-wide findings and caveats: Few new T cells, the authors suggested, are recruited by each seasonal influenza vaccination.

As to this clonotype: The antigen is unknown.

Via MiXCR, TCRdb re-called the RT-PCR reads, giving one row per CDR3 protein. The table shows 500,000 or so distinct CDR3 sequences, with 16% occurring only once. The CDR3 sequence is 17 residues long. V gave up 0 bases and J gave up 1 base, with 13 bases separating them. Germline V CDR1 and CDR2: LGHNA, YSLEER. Sequencing was performed on CD4+ T cells sorted from PBMCs, taken about 24 months after vaccination. The gene calls are TRBV4-3 and TRBJ2-1, with D hard to call. The clonotype originates from a man aged 50-75 years who received an inactivated influenza vaccine. CDR3 sequence: CASSQDLLTRSYNEQFF. CDR3 sequence (DNA): TGCGCCAGCAGCCAAGATTTGCTAACGAGATCCTACAATGAGCAGTTCTTC.